This T cell receptor (beta chain) was sequenced for a study of T cell changes during pregnancy in multiple sclerosis. The CDR3 totals 17 residues. The V end was cut by 4 bases, the J end by 5 bases, with 21 bases between. The germline V gene has CDR1 MGHRA and CDR2 YSYEKL. Clones were sequenced by immunoSEQ multiplex PCR, and TCRdb holds only the in-frame ones, with some missing. The sample has approximately 60,000 clones, 85% to 95% seen once; the top ten hold around 3.5%. V usage is TRBV4-1 and J usage is TRBJ1-5; possibly TRBD1 for D (6 bases). Sequencing was performed on CD8+ T cells from peripheral blood mononuclear cells, taken in the third trimester of pregnancy. This TCR derives from a female donor with multiple sclerosis, enrolled in a pregnancy study. CDR3 in amino acids: CASSRTQGISWDQPQHF. CDR3 DNA: TGCGCCAGCAGCCGAACACAGGGTATCAGTTGGGATCAGCCCCAGCATTTT.